This T cell receptor beta chain was documented in a study of T cell repertoires in cytomegalovirus infection. Study overall: The authors used CMV epitopes that were HLA-C-restricted (recently identified) and HLA-B-restricted (well studied). CMV infection together with matching HLA type was indicated by public TCR beta signatures. Findings and limits, study-wide: Individuals carrying CMV plus the relevant HLA were identified by cumulative frequency of public TCR beta families.

The CDR3 spans 20 residues. Trimming at V came to 2 bases and at J to 0 bases, leaving 14 bases not matched to a gene. Germline loops: CDR1 MNHNY, CDR2 SVGAGI (reference sequence). Of note for this clonotype: As yet, its antigen is unknown.

TCRdb called the reads again in MiXCR, with one record for every CDR3 protein. The data contain 200,000 to 250,000 distinct CDR3 sequences, around 40% of them singletons. Sequencing used CD8+ T cells from cultured PBMCs, obtained from culture after CMV antigen stimulation. The TCR was taken from a human donor in good health (CMV status not recorded). Some clones in this sample may be carry-over from other donors' samples. The chain is built from TRBV6-6 and TRBJ2-3, with TRBD2 matching over 10 bases. Here the CDR3 reads CASSYPEDGSGGRSTDTQYF. CDR3 bases: TGTGCCAGCAGTTACCCCGAGGATGGTAGCGGGGGGAGGAGCACAGATACGCAGTATTTT.